This T cell receptor beta chain came from a study of beta chain features in type 1 diabetes. Study-level results: Researchers report that Type 1 diabetes patients had moderately but significantly shorter TCRB CDR3s across all four CD4+ subsets.

As every portion of the isolated RNA was reverse transcribed, the sequencing read expressed TCRB transcripts. The table came from immunoSEQ multiplex PCR; TCRdb's copy has only in-frame clones and leaves some out. Counted here are a few hundred thousand clones, roughly 21% occurring once; the ten biggest clones make up 0.028%. Purity (above 98%) was reached by all sorted populations. This clone occurred a few times. Its antigen remains unknown. V was pared by 6 bases and J by 2 bases, with 11 bases between. The CDR3 extends over 15 amino acids. Looked up from germline, CDR1 is MDHEN and CDR2 is SYDVKM.

The chain recombines TRBV28 with TRBJ2-6, with a weak D call TRBD1 (6 bases). The sequence derives from a woman between 35 and 50 years old with type 1 diabetes. Material for sequencing was naive CD4+ T cells from blood. CDR3 loop: CASSPGDTGANVLTF. The CDR3 DNA is TGTGCCAGCAGCCCAGGGGATACTGGGGCCAACGTCCTGACTTTC.